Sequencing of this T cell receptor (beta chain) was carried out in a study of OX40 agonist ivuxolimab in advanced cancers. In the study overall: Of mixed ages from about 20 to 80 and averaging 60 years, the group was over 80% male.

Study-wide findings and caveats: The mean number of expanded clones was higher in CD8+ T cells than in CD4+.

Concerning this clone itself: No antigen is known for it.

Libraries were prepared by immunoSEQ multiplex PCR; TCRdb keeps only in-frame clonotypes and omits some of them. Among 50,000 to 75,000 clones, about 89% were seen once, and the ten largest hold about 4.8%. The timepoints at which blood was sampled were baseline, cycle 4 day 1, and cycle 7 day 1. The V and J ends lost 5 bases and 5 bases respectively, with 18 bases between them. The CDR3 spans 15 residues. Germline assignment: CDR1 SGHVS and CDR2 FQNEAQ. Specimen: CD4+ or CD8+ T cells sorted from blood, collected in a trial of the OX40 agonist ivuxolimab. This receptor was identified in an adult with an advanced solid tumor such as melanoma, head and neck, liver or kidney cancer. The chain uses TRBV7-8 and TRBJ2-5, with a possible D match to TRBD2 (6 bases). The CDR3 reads CASSRNGGRLETQYF. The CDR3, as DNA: TGTGCCAGCAGCAGAAACGGGGGTAGGCTCGAGACCCAGTACTTC.